The 27 T cell receptor beta chains given below trace back to one sample, sequenced in a study of T cells in Graves' hyperthyroidism and ophthalmopathy. Amplification targeted TCR beta CDR3 regions from RNA transcripts. Researchers ran a first-round RT-PCR on the TCR CDR3 using the HTBI primer set. TCRdb re-analysed the multiplex PCR reads in MiXCR, keeping a single row per CDR3 protein. The sample holds about 420,000 distinct CDR3 sequences, roughly 15% seen once. Sequenced: blood. The source of these receptors is a woman aged 18-35 years with Graves' hyperthyroidism.

The rearrangement joins TRBV5-4 to TRBJ1-1; D might be TRBD1 (5 bases). The length of the CDR3 is 13 residues. The V end was cut by 4 bases, the J end by 8 bases, with 15 bases between. Per germline, CDR1 SGHNT and CDR2 YYREEE (reference sequence). CDR3 region: CASSVSQGSEAFF. The CDR3 DNA is TGTGCCAGCAGCGTAAGTCAGGGCTCCGAAGCTTTCTTT.

This clonotype was recorded many times. This CDR3 reads CASSPRGKNTEAFF. The DNA for the CDR3 is TGTGCCAGCAGCCCCAGGGGGAAGAACACTGAAGCTTTCTTT. The chain employs TRBV3-1 and TRBJ1-1; 7 positions agree with TRBD1. CDR3 length: 14 amino acids. In germline, CDR1 is LGHDT, CDR2 YNNKEL (reference sequence). V trimming: 4 bases; J trimming: 1 base; junction bases outside the gene matches: 3.

This clonotype has ten or more counts. The chain couples TRBV15 to TRBJ1-1; no firm D call. Looked up from germline, CDR1 is LNHNV and CDR2 is YYDKDF (reference sequence). This CDR3 is built from 16 residues. The V end was cut by 1 base, the J end by 8 bases, with 20 bases between. The CDR3 protein is CATSRGPRSGYGEAFF. The CDR3 region has the DNA TGTGCCACCAGCAGAGGTCCCCGCTCTGGGTACGGAGAAGCTTTCTTT. Variable domain in full (rest from reference TRBV15 and TRBJ1-1): DAMVIQNPRYQVTQFGKPVTLSCSQTLNHNVMYWYQQKSSQAPKLLFHYYDKDFNNEADTPDNFQSRRPNTSFCFLDIRSPGLGDTAMYLCATSRGPRSGYGEAFFGQGTRLTVV.

The chain recombines TRBV10-2 with TRBJ1-5, with D hard to call. The CDR3 length is 13 residues. V was clipped by 8 bases and J by 5 bases, with 13 bases between them. Germline V gives CDR1 WSHSY, CDR2 SAAADI. This chain's CDR3 is CASGGNTYQPQHF. The CDR3 bases are TGCGCCAGCGGAGGGAACACCTATCAGCCCCAGCATTTT.

V and J are TRBV20-1 and TRBJ2-7; maybe TRBD1 (6 bases). CDR1 is DFQATT, CDR2 SNEGSKA, per germline (reference sequence). The CDR3 is 17 residues long. Trimming shortened V by 0 bases and J by 1 base, and 19 bases separated the two germline ends. Written as DNA, the CDR3 is TGCAGTGCTAGAGACCCCACGTCAGGGGACGTTTCCTACGAGCAGTACTTC. Encoded protein: CSARDPTSGDVSYEQYF.

In its sample, this clonotype was seen many times. This chain uses TRBV20-1 with TRBJ2-7; 7 bases align to TRBD2. Trimming cost V 1 base and J 2 bases; bases outside gene matches: 17. CDR1 DFQATT and CDR2 SNEGSKA come from the germline V gene (reference sequence). The CDR3 extends over 18 amino acids. CDR3: CSARARFRAGLRTYEQYF. CDR3 nucleotide sequence: TGCAGTGCTAGAGCACGTTTCCGAGCGGGGCTGAGGACCTACGAGCAGTACTTC.

As to this clonotype: A single base separates this from a much larger clone, so it may be a read error. V and J are TRBV5-1 and TRBJ2-7; D call uncertain. The J call may not be correct, given that the DNA end is closer to TRBJ2-1. The CDR3 runs to 14 residues. Germline CDR1 and CDR2: SGHRS and YFSETQ. CDR3 sequence reads: CASADLGLSYEQFF. The CDR3 DNA reads TGCGCCAGCGCTGATTTAGGGCTTTCCTACGAGCAGTTCTTC.

The chain employs TRBV12-3 or TRBV12-4 and TRBJ2-4, with TRBD1 matching 12 bases. This CDR3 region has 15 residues. The V and J ends lost 6 bases and 15 bases, in that order; junction bases with no gene match: 15. CDR3 bases: TGTGCCAGCAGCCAGGACCCGGGACAGGGGGCGCGTCCGTACTTC. Protein: CASSQDPGQGARPYF.

This clonotype was observed at least ten times. The rearrangement uses TRBV4-2 and TRBJ2-1; D uncertain. CDR1 is LGHNA, CDR2 YNFKEQ, per germline. This CDR3 region has 16 residues. Trimming removed 3 bases at V and 0 bases at J, with 12 bases between. CDR3: CASSQRSVDSYNEQFF. The CDR3 coding sequence is TGTGCCAGCAGCCAGAGAAGCGTGGACTCCTACAATGAGCAGTTCTTC.

This clonotype was detected only a few times. This sequence joins TRBV25-1 and TRBJ1-1; TRBD1 matches at 7 bases. The CDR3 is 15 residues long. Trimming took 1 base from V and 1 from J; bases not matched to a gene: 3. Germline V CDR1 and CDR2: MGHDK, SYGVNS. The CDR3 coding sequence is TGTGCCAGCAGTGAATTAAGGGGGCAGAACACTGAAGCTTTCTTT. Protein sequence: CASSELRGQNTEAFF. Based on the CDR3 plus reference TRBV25-1 and TRBJ1-1, the full variable domain is EADIYQTPRYLVIGTGKKITLECSQTMGHDKMYWYQQDPGMELHLIHYSYGVNSTEKGDLSSESTVSRIRTEHFPLTLESARPSHTSQYLCASSELRGQNTEAFFGQGTRLTVV.

The V and J genes are TRBV5-1 and TRBJ1-6; D remains unclear. Germline V gives CDR1 SGHRS, CDR2 YFSETQ. The CDR3 totals 15 residues. Trimming cost V 1 base and J 1 base, with 6 bases left between them. The chain's CDR3 is CASSLKKSYNSPLHF. CDR3 nucleotides: TGCGCCAGCAGCTTGAAAAAGTCCTATAATTCACCCCTCCACTTT.

This clonotype was recorded only once. One base away lies a much larger clone, so this may be a sequencing read error. The chain is built from TRBV27 and TRBJ1-1; a weak D match, TRBD1 (5 bases). CDR1 is MNHEY, CDR2 SMNVEV, per germline (reference sequence). The CDR3 is 14 amino acids. CDR3 sequence: CASSSGAEDTGAFF. The DNA for the CDR3 is TGTGCCAGCAGTTCCGGGGCGGAGGACACTGGAGCTTTCTTT.

The rearrangement uses TRBV20-1 and TRBJ1-2, with 10 bases matching TRBD1. Germline CDR1 is DFQATT and CDR2 is SNEGSKA (reference sequence). V lost 3 bases, J lost 7 bases, and 5 bases stayed unmatched. The CDR3 is 13 residues long. CDR3 residues: CSASRQGAGGYTF. The CDR3 region has the DNA TGCAGTGCTAGCCGACAGGGGGCTGGTGGCTACACCTTC.

This clonotype was observed a handful of times. The V and J genes are TRBV6-1 and TRBJ1-1; possible D gene TRBD1, 5 bases. CDR3 length: 18 residues. Trimming took 6 bases from V and 0 from J, leaving 23 bases between them. Germline V gene sequence: CDR1 MNHNS, CDR2 SASEGT. CDR3 in DNA: TGTGCCAGCAGGGGACCCTCGACGGGGATGTATCTGAACACTGAAGCTTTCTTT. Protein product: CASRGPSTGMYLNTEAFF.

In this sample, this clonotype turned up a few times. This chain uses TRBV4-3 with TRBJ2-2; D is ambiguous. Germline assignment: CDR1 LGHNA and CDR2 YSLEER. V shed 5 bases and J shed 1 base, with 5 bases lying between them. This CDR3 is built from 13 residues. The CDR3 bases are TGCGCCAGCAGCGGGTGGAACACCGGGGAGCTGTTTTTT. Its translation: CASSGWNTGELFF.

J is TRBJ2-2 and V is TRBV11-3; D uncertain. CDR3 length equals 13 residues. Trimming pared 0 bases from V and 6 bases from J, leaving 5 bases between. CDR1 and CDR2 from the germline V gene are SGHNT and YENEEA. The CDR3 DNA is TGTGCCAGCAGCTTAGAACGGGCCGGGGAGCTGTTTTTT. Amino acid sequence: CASSLERAGELFF. Drawing the rest from reference TRBV11-3 and TRBJ2-2, the complete variable domain is EAGVVQSPRYKIIEKKQPVAFWCNPISGHNTLYWYLQNLGQGPELLIRYENEEAVDDSQLPKDRFSAERLKGVDSTLKIQPAELGDSAVYLCASSLERAGELFFGEGSRLTVL.

The sample holds many counts of this clonotype. The chain links TRBV11-2 to TRBJ2-1; weak D call: TRBD1 (6 bases). This CDR3 is built from 13 residues. The germline V gene has CDR1 SGHAT and CDR2 FQNNGV. V was cut by 5 bases and J by 7 bases, with 12 bases left in between. Written as DNA, the CDR3 is TGTGCCAGCAGCAACAGACAGGAAAATGAGCAGTTCTTC. It specifies CASSNRQENEQFF.

Many counts were recorded for this clonotype. The genes are TRBV6-1 and TRBJ2-7; tentative D call: TRBD1 (5 bases). The germline CDR1 and CDR2 sequences are MNHNS and SASEGT. The V end was cut by 6 bases, the J end by 1 base, with 13 bases between. This CDR3 has 14 residues. The CDR3 DNA reads as TGTGCCAGCAGACGGGCAGGGCCGTCCTACGAGCAGTACTTC. Protein product: CASRRAGPSYEQYF.

This clonotype was seen many times. The chain combines TRBV5-1 with TRBJ2-7; 8 positions match TRBD2. This CDR3 is 15 amino acids long. The V gene end was trimmed by 0 bases and the J gene end by 3 bases; junction bases not matched to a gene: 5. The germline V gene encodes CDR1 SGHRS and CDR2 YFSETQ. CDR3 region: CASSLEPGGFYEQYF. Written as DNA, the CDR3 is TGCGCCAGCAGCTTGGAACCGGGAGGGTTCTACGAGCAGTACTTC.

The V and J genes are TRBV7-2 and TRBJ1-1; 10 bases line up with TRBD1. V lost 4 bases, J lost 5 bases, and 7 bases stayed unmatched. CDR1 SGHTA and CDR2 FQGNSA come from the germline V gene. CDR3 length equals 15 residues. CDR3 residues: CASSSRTGGSTEAFF. Here the CDR3 DNA reads TGTGCCAGCAGCTCCAGGACAGGGGGAAGTACTGAAGCTTTCTTT.

This clonotype was picked up many times. The gene calls are TRBV7-8 and TRBJ2-7; D is perhaps TRBD2 (7 bases). CDR1 and CDR2 from the germline V gene are SGHVS and FQNEAQ. V was cut by 5 bases and J by 4 bases, with 12 bases left in between. This CDR3 is 13 amino acids long. CDR3 protein: CASSRGAGYEQYF. The DNA of the CDR3 is TGTGCCAGCAGCCGGGGGGCCGGTTACGAGCAGTACTTC.

This clonotype appeared many times. CDR3 bases: TGTGCCAGCGTAAATCTTATGGATCAGCCCCAGCATTTT. Translating it yields CASVNLMDQPQHF. The chain links TRBV28 to TRBJ1-5; no definite D call. The CDR3 loop spans 13 amino acids. V lost 8 bases to trimming and J lost 5 bases, with 13 bases between them. From germline, CDR1 is MDHEN and CDR2 SYDVKM.

This clonotype has at least ten counts. V gene TRBV6-6 combines with J gene TRBJ2-5; TRBD2 is a possible D gene (5 bases). Deletions cut 0 bases from V and 5 bases from J, with 13 bases between. The CDR3 sequence is 15 residues long. Germline lookup yields CDR1 MNHNY and CDR2 SVGAGI (reference sequence). The CDR3 coding sequence is TGTGCCAGCAGTTACTCCGAAGCGGTCTGGGAGACCCAGTACTTC. Protein product: CASSYSEAVWETQYF.

This clonotype was seen repeatedly, ten times or more. The chain uses TRBV4-3 and TRBJ2-5, with TRBD1 as a possible D gene (6 bases). Germline values: CDR1 LGHNA, CDR2 YSLEER. V lost 2 bases and J lost 0, with 7 bases in between. The CDR3 has 14 residues. CDR3 in DNA: TGCGCCAGCAGCCAAACAGGGAACCAAGAGACCCAGTACTTC. Its translation is CASSQTGNQETQYF.

This clonotype was detected many times. DNA of the CDR3: TGTGCCAGCACTGGAGGGAGCGGGAGGGCCCCTACGGATGAGCAGTTCTTC. As protein: CASTGGSGRAPTDEQFF. The rearrangement joins TRBV5-4 to TRBJ2-1, with 10 positions matching TRBD2. Losses at the gene ends were 6 bases for V and 8 bases for J; bases not matched to a gene: 17. This CDR3 has 17 amino acids. Germline lookup yields CDR1 SGHNT and CDR2 YYREEE (reference sequence).

The rearrangement joins TRBV11-1 to TRBJ2-5; 13 bases align to TRBD2. The CDR3 is 16 amino acids. Trimming at V came to 4 bases and at J to 5 bases, leaving 7 bases not matched to a gene. The germline V gene has CDR1 SGHAT and CDR2 FQDESV (reference sequence). The CDR3 here is CASSSRTSGRRETQYF. CDR3 DNA: TGTGCCAGCAGCTCCCGGACTAGCGGGAGAAGGGAGACCCAGTACTTC.

This clonotype was seen only a few times. The chain employs TRBV27 and TRBJ1-2; the match to TRBD1 covers 9 bases. With V trimmed by 6 bases and J by 8 bases, 7 bases remained unmatched. Germline lookup yields CDR1 MNHEY and CDR2 SMNVEV (reference sequence). The CDR3 is 13 amino acids. In nucleotides, the CDR3 is TGTGCCAGCAGACCAACAGGGGGCGACGGCTACACCTTC. As protein: CASRPTGGDGYTF.